This T cell receptor beta chain appears in the sequencing data of a study of CD8+CD57+ T cells in acquired aplastic anemia. At the level of the study: Isolated CD4+ and CD8+ cells, once sorted, yielded DNA averaging 3.2 ug. General study points: A set of roughly 27 CD8+ CDR3 sequences was shared between patients and controls, and these sequences appeared highly expressed in patients.

Genomic DNA acted as the template from which TCR beta VDJ combination and CDR3 sequence profiling were carried out. TCRdb redid the calling of the reads with MiXCR, one entry per CDR3 protein. The table has around 190,000 distinct CDR3 sequences, under 65% seen once. The germline CDR1 and CDR2 sequences are DFQATT and SNEGSKA (reference sequence). The CDR3 covers 9 residues. V was trimmed by 7 bases and J by 12 bases, leaving 10 bases between them. In the case of this clonotype: Antigen unknown.

The source is a human donor in good health. V is TRBV20-1 and J is TRBJ2-1; D uncertain. The sample taken for sequencing was sorted CD4+, CD8+, or CD8+CD57+ T cells (not recorded which) from PBMCs. CDR3 DNA: TGCAGTGTCCCACTCGCGCAGTTCTTC. Encoded protein: CSVPLAQFF.